This T cell receptor beta chain was recorded in a study of T-cell memory formation after mild COVID-19. Study details: Largely, the TCR clusters proved donor specific.

Employing constant-segment primers, 5'RACE generated TCR alpha and TCR beta cDNA libraries bearing sample barcodes and UMIs. A single record per CDR3 protein comes from TCRdb applying MiXCR to the 5' RACE reads. The sample has around 340,000 distinct CDR3 sequences; around 15% are singletons. About this clonotype: Its antigen is still unknown.

Study results and limitations: From day 15 to 85, contracting clones were balanced between CD4 and CD8, whereas later expanders leaned toward CD4+.

This CDR3 region has 13 residues. Germline V gene data show CDR1 as ENHRY and CDR2 as SYGVKD. V lost 10 bases, J lost 7 bases, and 12 bases stayed unmatched. The sample was PBMCs or a T cell subset sorted from them (not recorded which). V usage is TRBV10-3 and J usage is TRBJ1-1; 7 bases map to TRBD1. This sequence originates from a man between 18 and 29 years old who had mild COVID-19 (a few samples of this study predate the infection). Cell type and time point are not known. Here the CDR3 DNA reads TGTGCCACCCACCGCGAGACAGGGCTTGAAGCTTTCTTT. Encoded protein: CATHRETGLEAFF.